The clone carrying this T cell receptor (beta chain) occurred many times. For TCRbeta, the library was prepared with unique molecular identifiers. TCRdb reanalysed the PCR reads using MiXCR and keeps one entry per CDR3 protein. Found here are hundreds of thousands of distinct CDR3 sequences, about 15% of them singletons; the top ten hold about 1.1%. This entry comes from a study of T-cell reconstitution after alpha-beta-depleted transplantation in children. The material was PBMCs from the stem cell graft donor, obtained from the stem cell graft. This TCR came from a human donor who donated a stem cell graft to a child with acute myeloid leukemia.

The CDR3 here is CASSSSGQPSTDTQYF. The DNA of the CDR3 is TGTGCCAGCAGCTCATCGGGCCAGCCCAGCACAGATACGCAGTATTTT. The rearrangement links TRBV7-9 to TRBJ2-3; no definite D call. The CDR3 is made up of 16 amino acids. V shed 4 bases and J shed 0 bases, with 14 bases lying between them. Germline CDR1 is SEHNR and CDR2 is FQNEAQ (reference sequence).